The rows below give T cell receptor beta chains drawn from one sample of a study of T cell responses to AZD1222 COVID-19 vaccine. TCRdb keeps only in-frame clones here, not all; method: immunoSEQ multiplex PCR. The table lists 150,000 to 200,000 clones, around 88% of them singletons, with around 1% in the top ten. The specimen comprised peripheral blood, sampled 28 days after the second AZD1222 dose. All receptors come from an adult who received the AZD1222 COVID-19 vaccine. Each CDR3 is given with its conserved first and last residue. D genes are given only for firm matches. Some rows mark clone size as missing; the rest say once, few, many or name a class of expanded clone.

d_gene,abundance,v_gene,j_gene,CDR3nt,CDR3aa
-,-,TRBV5-1,TRBJ2-7,TGCGCCAGCAGCCCCAGAAACAGGGGGACTACCTACGAGCAGTACTTC,CASSPRNRGTTYEQYF
-,once,TRBV3-1/TRBV3-2,TRBJ1-1,TGTGCCAGCAGCTCGGTCAGGGGATACACTGAAGCTTTCTTT,CASSSVRGYTEAFF
-,-,TRBV5-1,TRBJ1-1,TGCGCCAGCAGCCCGTTAACAGGGCTCCAGAACACTGAAGCTTTCTTT,CASSPLTGLQNTEAFF
-,-,TRBV6-1,TRBJ2-1,TGTGCCAGCAGTGAACTGTTGGGTTACAATGAGCAGTTCTTC,CASSELLGYNEQFF
-,-,TRBV14,TRBJ1-2,TGTGCCAGCAGCCCCGGGGGGGCCCCCGGGGGCTACACCTTC,CASSPGGAPGGYTF
-,-,TRBV19,TRBJ1-5,TGTGCCAGTAACCCAGGGACGGTTAGCAATCAGCCCCAGCATTTT,CASNPGTVSNQPQHF
-,-,TRBV9,TRBJ1-2,TGTGCCAGCAGCCCCTTGAGGGGCGGGGGCTACACCTTC,CASSPLRGGGYTF
-,-,TRBV5-5,TRBJ2-3,TGTGCCAGCAGCTTGGTAGTAGGGGGAGATACGCAGTATTTT,CASSLVVGGDTQYF
-,-,TRBV5-4,TRBJ1-1,TGTGCCAGCAGCTTGTGGTGGCAGGGGAACACTGAAGCTTTCTTT,CASSLWWQGNTEAFF
TRBD1,-,TRBV27,TRBJ2-7,TGTGCCAGCAGTAGATACCAGGGACAGGCCTACGAGCAGTACTTC,CASSRYQGQAYEQYF
-,-,TRBV18,TRBJ1-2,TGTGCCAGCTCACCGGGGACCGGGCGGGGCTACACCTTC,CASSPGTGRGYTF
-,-,TRBV10-2,TRBJ2-6,TGCGCCAGCAGTCGCCTTTCTGGGGCCAACGTCCTGACTTTC,CASSRLSGANVLTF
-,-,TRBV25-1,TRBJ1-1,TGTGCCAGCAGTGAATCAGCAAAGCCTTGGACTGAAGCTTTCTTT,CASSESAKPWTEAFF
-,-,TRBV4-3,TRBJ1-1,TGCGCCAGCAGCCAACAGGGTCCGAACACTGAAGCTTTCTTT,CASSQQGPNTEAFF
TRBD1,-,TRBV4-1,TRBJ2-7,TGCGCCAGCAGCCCCCACCCGGCCCGACAGGGGGACGAGCAGTACTTC,CASSPHPARQGDEQYF
TRBD1,-,TRBV5-1,TRBJ2-3,TGCGCCAGCAGCCCCGGACAGGCCTTCACAGATACGCAGTATTTT,CASSPGQAFTDTQYF
-,-,TRBV12-3/TRBV12-4,TRBJ2-1,TGTGCCAGCAGTTACGCGAATGAGCAGTTCTTC,CASSYANEQFF
-,-,TRBV5-1,TRBJ1-1,TGCGCCAGCAGCTTGGAGGGAGGACCTCTGGGCACTGAAGCTTTCTTT,CASSLEGGPLGTEAFF
-,-,TRBV12-3/TRBV12-4,TRBJ1-2,TGTGCCAGCAGCCAGAGGGGGGACGGCTACACCTTC,CASSQRGDGYTF
-,-,TRBV5-1,TRBJ1-5,TGCGCCAGCAGCTTGGGAAGTGGCAATCAGCCCCAGCATTTT,CASSLGSGNQPQHF
TRBD1,once,TRBV6-1,TRBJ2-7,TGTGCCAGCAGTGAAAGACACGGACAGGGGGCCTCGGAGGGCTCCTACGAGCAGTACTTC,CASSERHGQGASEGSYEQYF
TRBD1,many,TRBV13,TRBJ2-1,TGTGCCAGCAGCTTCGAAGACAGGGGTGTTGATGAGCAGTTCTTC,CASSFEDRGVDEQFF
-,-,TRBV4-3,TRBJ1-4,TGCGCCAGCAGCCAAGATTCCGGAACAGGGTGGAATGAAAAACTGTTTTTT,CASSQDSGTGWNEKLFF